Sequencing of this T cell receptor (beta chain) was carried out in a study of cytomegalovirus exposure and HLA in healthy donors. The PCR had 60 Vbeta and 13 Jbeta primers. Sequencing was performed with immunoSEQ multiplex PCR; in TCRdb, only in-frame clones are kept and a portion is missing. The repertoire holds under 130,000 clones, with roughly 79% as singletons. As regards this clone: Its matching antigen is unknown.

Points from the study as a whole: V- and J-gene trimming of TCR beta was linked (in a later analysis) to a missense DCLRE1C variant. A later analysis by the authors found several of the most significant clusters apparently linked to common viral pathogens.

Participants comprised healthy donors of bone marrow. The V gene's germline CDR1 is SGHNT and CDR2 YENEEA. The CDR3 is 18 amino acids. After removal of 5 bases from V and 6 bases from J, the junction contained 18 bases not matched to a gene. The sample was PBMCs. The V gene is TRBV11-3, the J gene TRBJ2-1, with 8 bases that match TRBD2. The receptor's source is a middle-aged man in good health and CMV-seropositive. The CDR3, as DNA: TGTGCCAGCAGCCGATCAGGGTGGGGACTAGGGTCATTCAATGAGCAGTTCTTC. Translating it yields CASSRSGWGLGSFNEQFF. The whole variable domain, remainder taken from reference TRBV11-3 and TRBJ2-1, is EAGVVQSPRYKIIEKKQPVAFWCNPISGHNTLYWYLQNLGQGPELLIRYENEEAVDDSQLPKDRFSAERLKGVDSTLKIQPAELGDSAVYLCASSRSGWGLGSFNEQFFGPGTRLTVL.